This T cell receptor beta chain was obtained from a study of cytomegalovirus exposure and HLA in healthy donors. Study results and caveats: Indistinguishable V segments, including TRBV6-2 and TRBV6-3, were excluded.

Notes on this clone: Its antigen is not known.

Primers included in the PCR were 60 Vbeta and 13 Jbeta primers. Assay: immunoSEQ multiplex PCR; the TCRdb copy retains only in-frame clones and omits some. This table holds 100,000 or so clones, about 70% found once. The CDR3 sequence is 15 residues long. The V end lost 4 bases, the J end lost 3 bases, and 13 bases lay between the germline ends. CDR1 and CDR2 (germline): SNHLY, FYNNEI. The sequence was obtained from a woman aged 40-49 years in good health and CMV-seronegative. The sample comprised PBMCs. This chain connects TRBV2 to TRBJ2-1, with D perhaps matching TRBD2 (6 bases). The CDR3 is CASSGGRSGYNEQFF. Written as DNA, the CDR3 is TGTGCCAGCAGTGGTGGGAGGAGCGGCTACAATGAGCAGTTCTTC.